The rows below give T cell receptor beta chains drawn from one sample of a study of immune cell composition in non-small cell lung cancer. This table comes from immunoSEQ multiplex PCR, and its TCRdb copy is limited to in-frame clones, with some not included. The data show under 4,500 clones, around 80% seen once. Sequencing used non-adjacent lung tissue. These receptors all stem from a human donor with non-small cell lung cancer. CDR3s include the opening cysteine and the closing phenylalanine or tryptophan. D genes are given only for firm matches. Size values are once, few and many counts, or a class for expanded clones, and some rows have none.

17 TRBD2 NA TRBJ2-7 TRBV19 TGTGCCAGTAGTATTGAGGGGACTAGCGGGAGTACCTACGAGCAGTACTTC CASSIEGTSGSTYEQYF
11 NA large TRBJ1-1 TRBV20-1 TGCAGTGCTCCCATTAACACTGAAGCTTTCTTT CSAPINTEAFF
15 TRBD1 NA TRBJ2-7 TRBV18 TGTGCCAGCTCAAAGAGTGGACAGGGTCGCGACGAGCAGTACTTC CASSKSGQGRDEQYF
16 TRBD2 NA TRBJ2-7 TRBV11-1 TGTGCCAGCAGTTTGTCCGGGACTAGCGGGGTATACGAGCAGTACTTC CASSLSGTSGVYEQYF
17 NA NA TRBJ2-7 TRBV12-1 TGTGCCAGCAGCTCGCTACAACAGGGGGTTTGTATCTACGAGCAGTACTTC CASSSLQQGVCIYEQYF
13 NA NA TRBJ2-7 TRBV6-6 TGTGCCAGCAGTTACGCGGCAACTTACGAGCAGTACTTC CASSYAATYEQYF
15 TRBD2 few TRBJ2-5 TRBV9 TGTGCCAGCAGCGTAGGGACTAGCGACCAAGAGACCCAGTACTTC CASSVGTSDQETQYF
13 TRBD1 NA TRBJ1-4 TRBV30 TGTGCCTGGGAGAGACAGGGCGGAGAAAAACTGTTTTTT CAWERQGGEKLFF
13 NA NA TRBJ2-3 TRBV6-6 TGTGCCAGCAGTTACCGGCGGGGAGATACGCAGTATTTT CASSYRRGDTQYF
15 NA NA TRBJ2-2 TRBV13 TGTGCCAGCAGCTTAGGCAGGGCGAACACCGGGGAGCTGTTTTTT CASSLGRANTGELFF
13 NA NA TRBJ2-2 TRBV30 TGTGCCTGGCGAGACTACTACACCGGGGAGCTGTTTTTT CAWRDYYTGELFF
13 TRBD2 NA TRBJ2-1 TRBV29-1 TGCAGCGTTGATCGGGGGACTAGCGGGACCCAGTTCTTC CSVDRGTSGTQFF
13 TRBD1 NA TRBJ2-7 TRBV10-1 TGCGCCAGTACCGGGACAGGGAGAGGCGAGCAGTACTTC CASTGTGRGEQYF
14 NA NA TRBJ2-3 TRBV30 TGTGCCTGGAGCAGTCGCGGGGGCGAAGATACGCAGTATTTT CAWSSRGGEDTQYF
13 NA few TRBJ1-1 TRBV6-5 TGTGCCAGCAAAGTCCTCGGGGACACTGAAGCTTTCTTT CASKVLGDTEAFF
16 NA NA TRBJ2-1 TRBV6-5 TGTGCCAGCAGTTTCCCGACAGGGAGGTCCTACAATGAGCAGTTCTTC CASSFPTGRSYNEQFF
14 NA NA TRBJ2-3 TRBV19 TGTGCCAGCCACCCCAGGGTGAGCACAGATACGCAGTATTTT CASHPRVSTDTQYF
15 NA NA TRBJ1-6 TRBV13 TGTGCCAGCAGCTTCCGGGGACTTCTTAATTCACCCCTCCACTTT CASSFRGLLNSPLHF
13 NA NA TRBJ1-1 TRBV18 TGTGCCAGCTCACCATCGGGGAGAAGTGAAGCTTTCTTT CASSPSGRSEAFF
15 NA NA TRBJ2-3 TRBV19 TGTGCCAGTAGTATAGGAGCCCTATCCACAGATACGCAGTATTTT CASSIGALSTDTQYF
13 NA few TRBJ1-1 TRBV7-9 TGTGCCAGCAGCTGGGGGCAGAACACTGAAGCTTTCTTT CASSWGQNTEAFF
12 NA NA TRBJ2-1 TRBV1 TGCACCAGCAAACTAGCGGGGGGGGAGCAGTTCTTC CTSKLAGGEQFF
12 NA NA TRBJ1-5 TRBV10-2 TGCGCCAGCAGTCATAGCAATCAGCCCCAGCATTTT CASSHSNQPQHF
18 TRBD2 NA TRBJ2-3 TRBV7-2 TGTGCCAGCAGCTTACTTCAGGGCGGGAGGGCCGGCGCAGATACGCAGTATTTT CASSLLQGGRAGADTQYF
17 TRBD2 NA TRBJ2-2 TRBV28 TGTGCCAGCAGTCCAAACCTCTCTAGCGGGAACACCGGGGAGCTGTTTTTT CASSPNLSSGNTGELFF
14 TRBD1 NA TRBJ1-2 TRBV5-6 TGTGCCAGCAGCTCTGGACAGGGCAACTATGGCTACACCTTC CASSSGQGNYGYTF
14 NA NA TRBJ2-7 TRBV7-7 TGTGCTAGCAGCCTAGGGGGGAGGGGGTACGAGCAGTACTTC CASSLGGRGYEQYF
15 TRBD1 NA TRBJ2-3 TRBV5-4 TGTGCCAGCAGGGCGTGGCAGGGGGTTGGAGATACGCAGTATTTT CASRAWQGVGDTQYF
14 TRBD1 NA TRBJ1-6 TRBV5-1 TGCGCCAGCAGCTTACAGGGGAATAATTCACCCCTCCACTTT CASSLQGNNSPLHF
18 NA NA TRBJ2-3 TRBV2 TGTGCCAGCAGTTGGACAGGGGCGGGGGGCATGTTCACAGATACGCAGTATTTT CASSWTGAGGMFTDTQYF
16 TRBD1 few TRBJ2-7 TRBV4-2 TGTGCCAGCAGCCAAGATTCCGGGACAGCCGACTACGAGCAGTACTTC CASSQDSGTADYEQYF
15 NA NA TRBJ1-4 TRBV6-5 TGTGCCAGCAGTGGGCTCAGGCTAAGTGAGGGAAAACTGTTTTTT CASSGLRLSEGKLFF
12 NA NA TRBJ2-4 TRBV10-3 TGTGCCATCAGGGACACATGGAACATTCAGTACTTC CAIRDTWNIQYF
14 NA NA TRBJ2-3 TRBV4-1 TGCGCCAGCAGCCAGCAAGGGGGGGAAAATACGCAGTATTTT CASSQQGGENTQYF
15 NA NA TRBJ2-1 TRBV9 TGTGCCAGCAGCGTTGTACAGGGCGGGCACAATGAGCAGTTCTTC CASSVVQGGHNEQFF
15 TRBD2 NA TRBJ2-7 TRBV28 TGTGCCAGCAGTATACTAGCGGGAGGGCCTTACGAGCAGTACTTC CASSILAGGPYEQYF
15 NA NA TRBJ2-1 TRBV11-2 TGTGCCAGCAGCTTAGGGCCAGGCTCCTACAATGAGCAGTTCTTC CASSLGPGSYNEQFF
15 TRBD1 NA TRBJ1-1 TRBV10-3 TGTGCCATCAATCCCGGACAGGGGGCGAACACTGAAGCTTTCTTT CAINPGQGANTEAFF
14 NA NA TRBJ1-6 TRBV5-1 TGCGCCAGCAGCTTGGCAGGGTATAATTCACCCCTCCACTTT CASSLAGYNSPLHF
14 NA NA TRBJ2-1 TRBV7-2 TGTGCCAGCAGGGACAGACAGGCCTACAATGAGCAGTTCTTC CASRDRQAYNEQFF
14 TRBD2 hyperexpanded TRBJ2-1 TRBV6-1 TGTGCCAGCACTGGCGGGAGGGAGGGAGATGAGCAGTTCTTC CASTGGREGDEQFF
11 NA NA TRBJ2-1 TRBV7-8 TGTGCCAGCAGCTTACAGGATGAGCAGTTCTTC CASSLQDEQFF
13 NA NA TRBJ2-7 TRBV6-1 TGTGCCAGTAGGGGCTACGGAACCTACGAGCAGTACTTC CASRGYGTYEQYF
17 TRBD2 NA TRBJ2-5 TRBV9 TGTGCCAGCAGCACCGGGACTAGCGGGGGGGCGGGAGAGACCCAGTACTTC CASSTGTSGGAGETQYF
13 NA once TRBJ2-2 TRBV5-6 TGTGCCAGCAGCTTGGTGAGCACCGGGGAGCTGTTTTTT CASSLVSTGELFF
14 TRBD2 NA TRBJ2-7 TRBV5-1 TGCGCCAGCAGCTTGGCGGGAGGCTCCTACGAGCAGTACTTC CASSLAGGSYEQYF
16 TRBD1 few TRBJ2-3 TRBV28 TGTGCCAGCAGTACCCCCCGGACAGGGAATAGAGATACGCAGTATTTT CASSTPRTGNRDTQYF
15 TRBD2 NA TRBJ2-1 TRBV7-9 TGTGCCAGCAGCATTCTCAAGCGGGGCCACAATGAGCAGTTCTTC CASSILKRGHNEQFF